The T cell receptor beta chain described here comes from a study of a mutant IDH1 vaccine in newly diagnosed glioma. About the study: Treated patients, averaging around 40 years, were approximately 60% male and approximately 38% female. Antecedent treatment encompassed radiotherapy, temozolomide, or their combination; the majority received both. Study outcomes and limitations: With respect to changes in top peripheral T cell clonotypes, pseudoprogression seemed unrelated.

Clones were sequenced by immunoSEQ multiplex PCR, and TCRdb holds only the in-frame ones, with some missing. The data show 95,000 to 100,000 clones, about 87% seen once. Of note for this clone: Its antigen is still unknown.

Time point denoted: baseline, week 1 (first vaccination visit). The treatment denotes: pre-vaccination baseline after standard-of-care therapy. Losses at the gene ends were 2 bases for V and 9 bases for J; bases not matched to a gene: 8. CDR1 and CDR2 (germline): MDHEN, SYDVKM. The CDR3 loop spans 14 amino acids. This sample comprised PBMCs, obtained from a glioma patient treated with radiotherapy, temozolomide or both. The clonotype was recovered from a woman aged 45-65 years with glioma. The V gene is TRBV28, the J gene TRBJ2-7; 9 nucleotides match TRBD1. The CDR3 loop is CASSLGTGKRGQYF. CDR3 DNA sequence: TGTGCCAGCAGTTTAGGGACAGGGAAACGTGGGCAGTACTTC. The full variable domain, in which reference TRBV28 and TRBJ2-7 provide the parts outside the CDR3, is DVKVTQSSRYLVKRTGEKVFLECVQDMDHENMFWYRQDPGLGLRLIYFSYDVKMKEKGDIPEGYSVSREKKERFSLILESASTNQTSMYLCASSLGTGKRGQYFGPGTRLTVT.